The next 10 T cell receptor beta chains were all read from a single sample in a study of human T cells and chemical hapten exposure. Time point specified: patch test 3, about 24 weeks after DPC sensitization. Treatment noted: therapeutic diphenylcyclopropenone sensitization with weekly scalp DPC. TCRdb itself ran the RACE reads through MiXCR, one entry per CDR3 protein. The table lists 95,000 to 150,000 distinct CDR3 sequences, about 11% of them singletons. The starting material was whole blood, obtained in connection with sensitization to the hapten diphenylcyclopropenone (DPC). The receptors here all came from a woman aged 45-65 years with alopecia areata. Some clones in this sample may be carry-over from other donors' samples.

The CDR3 DNA reads TGTGCCAGCAGTACTGGGCGGGGGGATACGCAGTATTTT. The encoded protein is CASSTGRGDTQYF. The chain recombines TRBV2 with TRBJ2-3; 7 positions agree with TRBD2. Germline V CDR1 and CDR2: SNHLY, FYNNEI. CDR3 size: 13 residues. After removal of 5 bases from V and 6 bases from J, the junction contained 5 bases not matched to a gene.

The CDR3 nucleotides are TGTGCCATCAGTGTCGCACGGTCCGGGGAGCTGTTTTTT. Its translation is CAISVARSGELFF. The chain links TRBV10-3 to TRBJ2-2; no clear D. Trimming shortened V by 4 bases and J by 6 bases, and 9 bases separated the two germline ends. From germline, CDR1 is ENHRY and CDR2 SYGVKD. This CDR3 comprises 13 residues.

The count of this clonotype is one. This chain joins TRBV24-1 and TRBJ1-1; D may be TRBD1 (5 bases). CDR3 length equals 13 residues. The germline V and J ends were trimmed by 5 bases and 4 bases, with 10 bases remaining between them. Germline CDR1 is KGHDR and CDR2 is SFDVKD. The CDR3 sequence is CATSAGGGTEAFF. CDR3 sequence (DNA): TGTGCCACCAGTGCCGGGGGGGGCACTGAAGCTTTCTTT.

This clonotype appeared a single time. J is TRBJ1-6 and V is TRBV7-2, with 7 bases that match TRBD1. V trimming: 3 bases; J trimming: 2 bases; junction bases outside the gene matches: 1. CDR3 length: 15 residues. The germline V gene encodes CDR1 SGHTA and CDR2 FQGNSA. CDR3 protein: CASSFTGAYNSPLHF. The CDR3 DNA reads as TGTGCCAGCAGCTTTACAGGGGCCTATAATTCACCCCTCCACTTT.

This clonotype was observed a few times. V and J are TRBV18 and TRBJ2-2; perhaps D is TRBD1 or TRBD2 (5 bases each). The V gene's germline CDR1 is KGHSH and CDR2 LQKENI. Trimming removed 3 bases at V and 8 bases at J, with 16 bases between. The CDR3 spans 15 residues. As DNA, the CDR3 is TGTGCCAGCTCACCTTGGGACGGATCGGTGGGGGAGCTGTTTTTT. Its protein is CASSPWDGSVGELFF.

This clonotype has a handful of counts. This rearrangement joins TRBV7-9 to TRBJ2-3; the match to TRBD2 covers 7 bases. Germline V gene sequence: CDR1 SEHNR, CDR2 FQNEAQ (reference sequence). The CDR3 spans 16 residues. The ends lost 3 bases at V and 5 bases at J; junction bases unmatched: 11. In nucleotides, the CDR3 is TGTGCCAGCAGCTTGATAGCGGGCTCTAACGGAGATACGCAGTATTTT. As protein: CASSLIAGSNGDTQYF. The complete variable domain, with remaining parts taken from reference TRBV7-9 and TRBJ2-3, reads DTGVSQNPRHKITKRGQNVTFRCDPISEHNRLYWYRQTLGQGPEFLTYFQNEAQLEKSRLLSDRFSAERPKGSFSTLEIQRTEQGDSAMYLCASSLIAGSNGDTQYFGPGTRLTVL.

The chain employs TRBV29-1 and TRBJ1-2; D is uncertain. CDR1 and CDR2 from the germline V gene are SQVTM and ANQGSEA. The V end lost 8 bases, the J end lost 6 bases, and 16 bases lay between the germline ends. CDR3 length: 12 amino acids. The CDR3 loop is CSSWAGMDGYTF. The CDR3 nucleotides are TGCAGCTCATGGGCGGGAATGGATGGCTACACCTTC.

The chain carries TRBV7-9 and TRBJ2-1, with 13 bases that match TRBD2. Germline V lookup: CDR1 SEHNR, CDR2 FQNEAQ (reference sequence). This CDR3 has 17 amino acids. V lost 3 bases to trimming and J lost 6 bases; unmatched junction nucleotides: 8. CDR3 in amino acids: CASSLGTSGIGGNEQFF. The CDR3 bases are TGTGCCAGCAGCTTGGGGACTAGCGGGATAGGAGGCAATGAGCAGTTCTTC.

The chain carries TRBV6-5 and TRBJ2-7, with a weak D call TRBD2 (7 bases). The CDR3 is made up of 15 amino acids. Germline V gives CDR1 MNHEY, CDR2 SVGAGI. V was clipped by 0 bases and J by 7 bases, with 16 bases between them. The CDR3 is CASSYSSGGKYEQYF. Here the CDR3 DNA reads TGTGCCAGCAGTTACTCTTCGGGGGGCAAGTATGAGCAGTACTTC.

The rearrangement joins TRBV29-1 to TRBJ1-1; D is uncertain. The V end was cut by 7 bases, the J end by 0 bases, with 9 bases between. The CDR3 is 12 residues long. Germline loops: CDR1 SQVTM, CDR2 ANQGSEA. CDR3 in DNA: TGCAGCGCCGCGTACATGAACACTGAAGCTTTCTTT. This gives the protein CSAAYMNTEAFF.